This T cell receptor beta chain was recovered during a study of blood T cell repertoires in COVID-19. Seattle-derived patients entered the study during active infection and were followed longitudinally. This table comes from immunoSEQ multiplex PCR, and its TCRdb copy is limited to in-frame clones, with some not included. The data hold around 280,000 clones, with roughly 90% observed a single time. Trimming removed 10 bases at V and 4 bases at J, with 25 bases between. This CDR3 has 17 amino acids. Germline CDR1 is MNHEY and CDR2 is SMNVEV (reference sequence). The V gene is TRBV27, the J gene TRBJ2-2; a possible D gene is TRBD1 (6 bases). The TCR was taken from a woman in her 30s with COVID-19, enrolled during active disease. The sequencing input was peripheral blood. CDR3 coding DNA: TGTGCCACCCGACTCGCCTCGACAGGCTACAGCACCGGGGAGCTGTTTTTT. It is translated as CATRLASTGYSTGELFF.